Reported below is one TCR beta chain. Its antigen specificity is not known. No much larger clonotype is one base removed from it; base qualities were not supplied. Other nucleotide sequences from this sample produce the same CDR3. The method behind the library was the immunoSEQ multiplex PCR assay. As stored in TCRdb, this immuneACCESS dataset retains in-frame rearrangements with V and J assigned. A fraction of the clones does not appear; measured against another copy, unresolved V genes explain less than half of the discrepancy, and the remainder lacks a known reason. The sample table records 81,000 or so clones; 60% to 85% of these occur just once. Over 20% of the sample lies in the top ten. The sample is drawn from a study of radiotherapy plus CTLA-4 blockade in lung cancer (dated by TCRdb to the late 2010s). Turning to the overall study: Objective responses occurred in 18% of enrolled patients, and under 40% achieved disease control.

Including cysteine and phenylalanine, the CDR3 has 14 amino acids. The sequence is cut down to CDR3 DNA, 42 bases in frame from base 1. According to the germline V gene, CDR1 reads MDHEN and CDR2 reads SYDVKM. A distance of 8 bases separates the germline ends of V and J, which lose 3 bases and 0 bases respectively. The study evaluated CTLA-4 blockade (ipilimumab) given together with focal radiation therapy in patients who had chemo-refractory metastatic non-small-cell lung cancer. The paper's findings and limits, for the study overall: After treatment with radiotherapy and ipilimumab, TCR clones that originated in tumors expanded in peripheral blood. Early dynamic changes in blood T cell clones, together with increased serum interferon-beta after radiation, were reported as the strongest predictors of response.

The sequence is built from TRBV28 and TRBJ1-1; the D region possibly corresponds to TRBD1 (5 bases align). Sequenced here: peripheral blood, sampled from a patient treated with radiotherapy plus ipilimumab. The receptor was derived from a human donor with non-small cell lung cancer whose response to radiotherapy plus ipilimumab could not be evaluated. Some clones in this sample may be carry-over from other donors' samples. The DNA sequence is as follows: TGTGCCAGCAGTTTGGCAGGGATGAACACTGAAGCTTTCTTT. Translation gives CASSLAGMNTEAFF.